Sequencing of this TCR beta chain was carried out in a study of T cell changes during pregnancy in multiple sclerosis. CDR1 SQVTM and CDR2 ANQGSEA come from the germline V gene. The CDR3 spans 11 residues. Trimming left V 4 bases short and J 4 bases short, with 5 bases between. This clone is judged medium-sized (0.01 to 0.1%). Distinct nucleotide sequences in the sample also encode this CDR3. The protocol was immunoSEQ multiplex PCR, while the TCRdb copy is restricted to in-frame clones and leaves out a portion. The table shows 40,000 or so clones, with under 95% occurring only once. The receptor was derived from a female donor with multiple sclerosis, enrolled in a pregnancy study. The J gene is TRBJ1-3, the V gene TRBV29-1, with D unresolved. Here the sequenced sample was CD8+ T cells from peripheral blood mononuclear cells, taken in the first trimester of pregnancy. Written as DNA, the CDR3 is TGCAGCGTTGTTCTAGGAAACACCATATATTTT. Translated: CSVVLGNTIYF.